This T cell receptor beta chain was retrieved from a study of control samples from healthy donors and cancer patients. TCRdb's copy holds only in-frame clones and misses some; the assay was immunoSEQ multiplex PCR. Of 30,000 to 40,000 clones listed, approximately 95% are singletons. Germline V gene data show CDR1 as SNHLY and CDR2 as FYNNEI. V gave up 3 bases and J gave up 4 bases, with 23 bases separating them. The CDR3 totals 18 residues. The sample taken for sequencing was PBMCs. The chain has TRBV2 and TRBJ2-3; possibly TRBD2 for D (7 bases). The sequence derives from a man aged 40-49 years with colorectal cancer. CDR3 coding DNA: TGTGCCAGCAGTGAGGTCGCTTTGTTGGTGGGGGGGCCAGATACGCAGTATTTT. Protein product: CASSEVALLVGGPDTQYF.